Listed here are 32 T cell receptor beta chains from one sample, sequenced in a study of blood T cell repertoires in COVID-19 (dated by TCRdb to the early 2020s). Receptor libraries were prepared by the immunoSEQ multiplex PCR assay. This immuneACCESS table, as held by TCRdb, lists in-frame sequences with V and J called but not all clones. Of the missing ones, under half trace to an unresolved V gene in checked studies; the others have no known cause. The sample table lists 95,000 or so clones, 87% of them with a count of one. The ten top clones hold 15% to 20% of the sample. The sequenced material came from peripheral blood. The source of these receptors is a human donor in a cohort sampled during active COVID-19.

The chain joins TRBV9 to TRBJ1-2, with TRBD1 matching 7 bases. The CDR3 loop spans 15 amino acids. Germline CDR1 is SGDLS and CDR2 is YYNGEE. With 0 bases clipped from V and 1 base from J, the junction kept 3 bases outside the gene matches. This CDR3 is CASSVGAGGNYGYTF. In DNA form, the CDR3 reads TGTGCCAGCAGCGTAGGGGCAGGGGGTAACTATGGCTACACCTTC.

The gene calls are TRBV6-5 and TRBJ1-4; a possible D gene is TRBD1 (5 bases). The germline gives CDR1 MNHEY, CDR2 SVGAGI. V lost 0 bases to trimming and J lost 8 bases, with 13 bases between them. The CDR3 consists of 15 residues. CDR3 sequence reads: CASSYSTSGGEKLFF. The CDR3 nucleotides read TGTGCCAGCAGTTACTCGACATCGGGGGGAGAAAAACTGTTTTTT.

This chain joins TRBV19 and TRBJ1-1, with 7 bases lining up with TRBD1. The CDR3 spans 13 residues. The V gene's germline CDR1 is LNHDA and CDR2 SQIVND (reference sequence). Unmatched junction bases numbered 6, after V lost 6 bases and J lost 5 bases. The CDR3 DNA follows: TGTGCCAGTAGCATCAGGGGGAAAACTGAAGCTTTCTTT. Its protein product is CASSIRGKTEAFF.

For this clone: Relative to the germline gene, one junction end is altered; a read error may explain this. The gene calls are TRBV29-1 and TRBJ2-7; 7 bases are a match to TRBD2. The CDR3 loop spans 10 amino acids. Germline loops: CDR1 SQVTM, CDR2 ANQGSEA. The CDR3 region is CSPEISGITF. The DNA of the CDR3 is TGCAGCCCAGAGATCAGCGGGATTACCTTC.

J is TRBJ1-5 and V is TRBV15; no reliable D call. The V gene's germline CDR1 is LNHNV and CDR2 YYDKDF (reference sequence). The ends were cut back, 8 bases at V and 4 bases at J, with 15 bases in the middle. This CDR3 is built from 14 residues. CDR3: CATQDRGGNQPQHF. The DNA for the CDR3 is TGTGCCACCCAAGACCGCGGAGGGAATCAGCCCCAGCATTTT.

The chain recombines TRBV7-2 with TRBJ1-3; 10 nucleotides align to TRBD1. Germline-derived CDR1 and CDR2 are SGHTA and FQGNSA. This CDR3 has 19 residues. Germline trimming cut 4 bases from V and 0 bases from J; bases unmatched to any gene: 12. The chain's CDR3 is CASSSRSGTGAISGNTIYF. The CDR3 nucleotides read TGTGCCAGCAGCTCCCGGTCCGGGACAGGGGCCATCTCTGGAAACACCATATATTTT.

V usage is TRBV5-1 and J usage is TRBJ1-5; 11 positions agree with TRBD1. Germline V gene data show CDR1 as SGHRS and CDR2 as YFSETQ. With 9 bases clipped from V and 4 bases from J, the junction kept 3 bases outside the gene matches. The CDR3 consists of 13 residues. In nucleotides, the CDR3 is TGCGCCACCCGGGACAGGGGGAATCAGCCCCAGCATTTT. It encodes CATRDRGNQPQHF.

This rearrangement joins TRBV5-1 to TRBJ1-1, with D unresolved. The CDR3 is 15 amino acids. CDR1 is SGHRS, CDR2 YFSETQ, per germline. With 0 bases removed from V and 0 bases from J, the gap between germline ends came to 9 bases. CDR3 sequence: CASSLGADLNTEAFF. The CDR3 coding sequence is TGCGCCAGCAGCTTGGGGGCAGATTTGAACACTGAAGCTTTCTTT.

The chain recombines TRBV19 with TRBJ1-1, with no clear D. The germline gives CDR1 LNHDA, CDR2 SQIVND (reference sequence). The V and J ends lost 5 bases and 3 bases respectively, with 13 bases between them. The CDR3 has 14 residues. The CDR3 sequence is CASSPRAADTEAFF. In DNA form, the CDR3 reads TGTGCCAGTAGTCCGAGGGCGGCGGACACTGAAGCTTTCTTT.

This clone was picked up a small number of times. This chain uses TRBV12-3 or TRBV12-4 with TRBJ1-2, with D hard to call. The CDR3 loop spans 13 amino acids. Trimming removed 5 bases from V and 4 bases from J, with 11 bases in between. CDR3 sequence: CASSRLRFYGYTF. As DNA, the CDR3 is TGTGCCAGCAGTCGCCTACGGTTCTATGGCTACACCTTC.

This chain links TRBV4-2 with TRBJ2-1, with a weak D call TRBD2 (5 bases). V was clipped by 1 base and J by 9 bases, with 19 bases between them. This CDR3 is built from 16 residues. The V gene's germline CDR1 is LGHNA and CDR2 YNFKEQ. This chain's CDR3 is CASSQAIGVWSSEQFF. In DNA form, the CDR3 reads TGTGCCAGCAGCCAAGCGATCGGGGTTTGGAGCTCTGAGCAGTTCTTC.

This clone has only one observation. The chain combines TRBV6-2 or TRBV6-3 with TRBJ2-5; D is ambiguous. The CDR3 is made up of 12 amino acids. The germline V and J ends were trimmed by 6 bases and 3 bases, with 8 bases remaining between them. Germline loops: CDR1 MNHEY, CDR2 SVGEGT. The CDR3 protein is CASSPSEETQYF. The CDR3, as DNA: TGTGCCAGCAGCCCGAGCGAAGAGACCCAGTACTTC.

This chain links TRBV2 with TRBJ1-1; the D gene is possibly TRBD1 (6 bases). V was shortened by 8 bases and J by 2 bases, with 12 bases between the two germline ends. CDR3 length: 13 residues. Germline V gene data show CDR1 as SNHLY and CDR2 as FYNNEI. In DNA, the CDR3 is TGTGCCAGCGGAATACAGGGAAACACTGAAGCTTTCTTT. This gives the protein CASGIQGNTEAFF.

The chain links TRBV20-1 to TRBJ1-4; D gene unclear. The V gene's germline CDR1 is DFQATT and CDR2 SNEGSKA (reference sequence). The CDR3 covers 16 residues. V was shortened by 3 bases and J by 3 bases, with 17 bases between the two germline ends. CDR3: CSASFLQLNPNEKLFF. In DNA, the CDR3 is TGCAGTGCTAGTTTCCTACAGCTCAATCCTAATGAAAAACTGTTTTTT.

The genes are TRBV3-1 (or the pseudogene TRBV3-2) and TRBJ1-6, with D unclear. Germline CDR1 LGHDT, CDR2 YNNKEL (reference sequence). The V end lost 3 bases, the J end lost 1 base, and 10 bases lay between the germline ends. The CDR3 sequence is 16 residues long. CDR3 sequence (DNA): TGTGCCAGCAGCCAGGCAGGCGATTCCTATAATTCACCCCTCCACTTT. This translates into CASSQAGDSYNSPLHF.

This sequence joins TRBV7-9 and TRBJ2-5, with 7 nucleotides matching TRBD2. CDR1 is SEHNR and CDR2 is FQNEAQ in the germline V gene (reference sequence). The CDR3 is 16 amino acids. J gave up 0 bases and V 5 bases, and 9 bases lay outside the gene matches. The CDR3 DNA reads as TGTGCCAGCAGCCCCTCGTGGGGGGGGTACCAAGAGACCCAGTACTTC. Protein sequence: CASSPSWGGYQETQYF.

The rearrangement joins TRBV7-6 to TRBJ2-3, with TRBD2 as a possible D gene (6 bases). Germline assignment: CDR1 SGHVS and CDR2 FNYEAQ. The CDR3 length is 15 residues. Deletions cut 1 base from V and 2 bases from J, with 10 bases between. CDR3 coding DNA: TGTGCCAGCAGCTTAGTAGCGGACAACACAGATACGCAGTATTTT. This encodes CASSLVADNTDTQYF. Filled out from reference TRBV7-6 and TRBJ2-3, the complete variable domain reads GAGVSQSPRYKVTKRGQDVALRCDPISGHVSLYWYRQALGQGPEFLTYFNYEAQQDKSGLPNDRFSAERPEGSISTLTIQRTEQRDSAMYRCASSLVADNTDTQYFGPGTRLTVL.

The CDR3 DNA reads as TGTGCCAGCAGCTTTCCCTCCGGGGACGGGGAGCTGTTTTTT. Translating it yields CASSFPSGDGELFF. V and J are TRBV7-9 and TRBJ2-2; D might be TRBD2 (5 bases). The germline V and J ends were trimmed by 3 bases and 7 bases, with 12 bases remaining between them. CDR1 and CDR2 from the germline V gene are SEHNR and FQNEAQ (reference sequence). The CDR3 length is 14 residues.

The chain couples TRBV7-3 to TRBJ1-1, with a tentative D call TRBD1 (6 bases). CDR1 and CDR2 (germline): SGHTA, FQGTGA. The CDR3 is 15 amino acids. Trimming stripped 4 bases from V and 5 bases from J, with 17 bases between. CDR3 sequence reads: CASSSNQGLRTEAFF. In nucleotides, the CDR3 is TGTGCCAGCAGCTCTAATCAGGGGTTACGTACTGAAGCTTTCTTT.

V usage is TRBV4-1 and J usage is TRBJ2-2; 11 nucleotides match TRBD1. Germline CDR1 reads MGHRA; CDR2 reads YSYEKL. There are 18 residues in the CDR3. J lost 3 bases, V lost 5 bases, and 11 bases had no gene match. CDR3 sequence (DNA): TGCGCCAGCAGCTTCCGGGACAGGGGGGCTCGGTACACCGGGGAGCTGTTTTTT. It yields the protein CASSFRDRGARYTGELFF.

The J gene is TRBJ2-3, the V gene TRBV27, with 13 positions matching TRBD2. The germline V gene has CDR1 MNHEY and CDR2 SMNVEV (reference sequence). Unmatched junction bases numbered 10, after V lost 5 bases and J lost 5 bases. CDR3 length: 17 amino acids. CDR3 region: CASSNPGLAGSLDTQYF. The CDR3 DNA is TGTGCCAGCAGTAACCCGGGACTAGCGGGGTCGTTAGATACGCAGTATTTT.

The V gene is TRBV18, the J gene TRBJ1-1, with TRBD1 matching 7 bases. The germline V gene has CDR1 KGHSH and CDR2 LQKENI. V lost 4 bases, J lost 4 bases, and 12 bases stayed unmatched. CDR3 size: 16 residues. The CDR3 sequence: CASSLNRDRGGTEAFF. CDR3 DNA: TGTGCCAGCTCACTAAACCGGGACAGAGGCGGCACTGAAGCTTTCTTT.

V usage is TRBV7-8 and J usage is TRBJ2-7, with D perhaps matching TRBD1 (5 bases). V dropped 1 base and J dropped 6 bases, with 10 bases sitting between them. The CDR3 sequence is 13 residues long. CDR1 and CDR2 (germline): SGHVS, FQNEAQ. As DNA, the CDR3 is TGTGCCAGCAGCTTAGGTCTAGGGGTCGAGCAGTACTTC. It is translated as CASSLGLGVEQYF.

The gene calls are TRBV9 and TRBJ2-1; D perhaps matches TRBD2 (5 bases). Germline V lookup: CDR1 SGDLS, CDR2 YYNGEE. This CDR3 spans 13 amino acids. V was pared by 1 base and J by 4 bases, with 6 bases between. The CDR3 spells CASSVQRYNEQFF. The CDR3 nucleotides are TGTGCCAGCAGCGTACAGCGGTACAATGAGCAGTTCTTC.

This sequence joins TRBV3-1 (or the pseudogene TRBV3-2) and TRBJ2-4; no clear D gene. The CDR3 has 16 amino acids. Between the trimmed V and J ends, which lost 1 base and 0 bases, there was a span of 10 bases. The V gene's germline CDR1 is LGHDT and CDR2 YNNKEL (reference sequence). The CDR3 DNA reads TGTGCCAGCAGCCAAGCCGGTTATCTAGCCAAAAACATTCAGTACTTC. Amino acid sequence: CASSQAGYLAKNIQYF.

The chain couples TRBV7-2 to TRBJ1-5, with D possibly being TRBD1 (5 bases). With 3 bases removed from V and 0 bases from J, the gap between germline ends came to 12 bases. There are 16 residues in the CDR3. The germline gives CDR1 SGHTA, CDR2 FQGNSA. The CDR3 DNA is TGTGCCAGCAGCTTTTCACTCCAGGGTAGCAATCAGCCCCAGCATTTT. Its protein product is CASSFSLQGSNQPQHF.

V gene TRBV19 combines with J gene TRBJ2-1; D may be TRBD2 (6 bases). V lost 3 bases, J lost 8 bases, and 14 bases lay in between. This CDR3 contains 14 residues. Germline values: CDR1 LNHDA, CDR2 SQIVND (reference sequence). Here the CDR3 reads CASSIRGGSDEQFF. The CDR3 DNA follows: TGTGCCAGTAGTATTCGTGGGGGGAGCGATGAGCAGTTCTTC.

The gene calls are TRBV7-2 and TRBJ1-2; 8 nucleotides line up with TRBD1. The CDR3 has 15 residues. The germline CDR1 and CDR2 sequences are SGHTA and FQGNSA. V shed 1 base and J 8 bases; nucleotides not matched to a gene: 9. The CDR3 region has the DNA TGTGCCAGCAGCTTAGAACGTCAGGGGGCGCAAGGCTACACCTTC. Translating it yields CASSLERQGAQGYTF.

The rearrangement uses TRBV4-3 and TRBJ1-5, with 7 bases lining up with TRBD1. The CDR3 length is 14 residues. The V gene end was trimmed by 3 bases and the J gene end by 7 bases; junction bases not matched to a gene: 6. Germline-derived CDR1 and CDR2 are LGHNA and YSLEER. The CDR3 region has the DNA TGCGCCAGCAGCCATGACAGGGTGGGCCAGCCCCAGCATTTT. This encodes CASSHDRVGQPQHF.

The chain is built from TRBV18 and TRBJ1-2, with D possibly being TRBD1 (5 bases). Between the trimmed V and J ends, which lost 6 bases and 1 base, there was a span of 12 bases. The CDR3 loop spans 14 amino acids. Germline CDR1 reads KGHSH; CDR2 reads LQKENI. The CDR3 region has the DNA TGTGCCAGCTCCCAAGACAGCCTTAACTATGGCTACACCTTC. This encodes CASSQDSLNYGYTF.

This clone appeared a single time. CDR3 sequence: CASSQDVWQAQHF. The CDR3 DNA reads as TGCGCCAGCAGCCAAGATGTGTGGCAGGCCCAGCATTTT. This chain uses TRBV4-1 with TRBJ1-5; D gene unclear. The CDR3 contains 13 residues. CDR1 is MGHRA, CDR2 YSYEKL, per germline. Trimming removed 0 bases from V and 11 bases from J, with 11 bases in between.

The DNA for the CDR3 is TGTGCCAGCAGCGTGACGGGGGGGCCCGAGACCCAGTACTTC. This codes for CASSVTGGPETQYF. The chain has TRBV6-5 and TRBJ2-5; TRBD2 aligns across 8 bases. This CDR3 comprises 14 residues. CDR1 and CDR2 from the germline V gene are MNHEY and SVGAGI. Trimming at V came to 6 bases and at J to 5 bases, leaving 8 bases not matched to a gene.